Following are 21 T cell receptor beta chains from one sample sequenced in a study of blood T cell repertoires in COVID-19. The assay was immunoSEQ multiplex PCR, and TCRdb's table has in-frame clones only and misses some. The sample includes 350,000 to 450,000 clones, around 87% of them seen just once. Material: peripheral blood. The origin of the receptors is a woman in her sixties or seventies with COVID-19, enrolled during active disease.

The chain employs TRBV3-1 (or the pseudogene TRBV3-2) and TRBJ1-1; D ambiguous. V was clipped by 2 bases and J by 4 bases, with 8 bases between them. This CDR3 has 13 residues. The germline gives CDR1 LGHDT, CDR2 YNNKEL (reference sequence). CDR3 sequence reads: CASSQREVTEAFF. Here the CDR3 DNA reads TGTGCCAGCAGCCAACGGGAAGTCACTGAAGCTTTCTTT.

The rearrangement uses TRBV6-2 or TRBV6-3 and TRBJ2-7; weak D call: TRBD1 (5 bases). The CDR3 contains 14 residues. V shed 5 bases and J shed 2 bases, with 13 bases lying between them. CDR1 and CDR2 from the germline V gene are MNHEY and SVGEGT. CDR3 DNA sequence: TGTGCCAGCAGTACCCAGGGTCCCCCCTACGAGCAGTACTTC. This sequence encodes CASSTQGPPYEQYF.

A note on this clone: Distinct nucleotide sequences in the sample also encode this CDR3. This chain uses TRBV7-3 with TRBJ2-5; D possibly corresponds to TRBD2 (5 bases). Germline V gives CDR1 SGHTA, CDR2 FQGTGA. This CDR3 is 13 amino acids long. The V and J ends lost 5 bases and 3 bases respectively, with 10 bases between them. CDR3 sequence: CASSLTREETQYF. The CDR3 region has the DNA TGTGCCAGCAGCCTTACTAGGGAAGAGACCCAGTACTTC.

The chain combines TRBV5-5 with TRBJ1-5; D is unresolved. Germline V lookup: CDR1 SGHKS, CDR2 YYEKEE (reference sequence). The CDR3 has 14 residues. The V and J ends lost 2 bases and 7 bases respectively, with 13 bases between them. In nucleotides, the CDR3 is TGTGCCAGCAGCTTAGGAGTTGGGTCCCAGCCCCAGCATTTT. It encodes CASSLGVGSQPQHF.

This clone was observed a handful of times. V usage is TRBV7-2 and J usage is TRBJ1-5, with D tentatively TRBD1 (6 bases). CDR1 is SGHTA, CDR2 FQGNSA, per germline. This CDR3 region has 13 residues. V was clipped by 5 bases and J by 4 bases, with 9 bases between them. The CDR3 coding sequence is TGTGCCAGCAGCACAGGGCGAAATCAGCCCCAGCATTTT. Translation gives CASSTGRNQPQHF. The variable domain in full, completed from reference TRBV7-2 and TRBJ1-5, reads GAGVSQSPSNKVTEKGKDVELRCDPISGHTALYWYRQSLGQGLEFLIYFQGNSAPDKSGLPSDRFSAERTGGSVSTLTIQRTQQEDSAVYLCASSTGRNQPQHFGDGTRLSIL.

This clone turned up a few times. V usage is TRBV2 and J usage is TRBJ2-7; D possibly corresponds to TRBD1 (6 bases). CDR1 is SNHLY, CDR2 FYNNEI, per germline. V was shortened by 4 bases and J by 6 bases, with 13 bases between the two germline ends. The CDR3 length is 13 residues. In nucleotides, the CDR3 is TGTGCCAGCAGTGTGCAGGGGATCCTCGAGCAGTACTTC. Its protein product is CASSVQGILEQYF.

The chain combines TRBV2 with TRBJ1-4; 11 bases match TRBD1. Germline V gene lookup returns CDR1 SNHLY and CDR2 FYNNEI. CDR3 length: 18 residues. V shed 7 bases and J 4 bases; nucleotides not matched to a gene: 14. In DNA form, the CDR3 reads TGTGCCAGCAACCCCGGGACAGGGGGGGGATCGGGTAATGAAAAACTGTTTTTT. Translating gives CASNPGTGGGSGNEKLFF.

V usage is TRBV14 and J usage is TRBJ2-2; D call uncertain. The germline V gene has CDR1 SGHDN and CDR2 FVKESK. Trimming left V 2 bases short and J 4 bases short, with 17 bases between. The CDR3 is made up of 17 amino acids. The CDR3 is CASSQFNVPGTTGELFF. In DNA, the CDR3 is TGTGCCAGCAGCCAATTCAACGTCCCCGGTACCACCGGGGAGCTGTTTTTT.

V gene TRBV2 combines with J gene TRBJ1-1, with TRBD1 matching 7 bases. The CDR3 contains 13 residues. Germline V gene data show CDR1 as SNHLY and CDR2 as FYNNEI. V was pared by 6 bases and J by 3 bases, with 4 bases of the junction left unmatched. The CDR3 DNA follows: TGTGCCAGCAGCCTACAGGGGTACACTGAAGCTTTCTTT. It yields the protein CASSLQGYTEAFF.

The J gene is TRBJ2-7, the V gene TRBV30, with D maybe TRBD1 (6 bases). CDR3 length: 13 amino acids. V gave up 0 bases and J gave up 2 bases, with 8 bases separating them. Germline V lookup: CDR1 GTSNPN, CDR2 SVGIG (reference sequence). The CDR3 here is CAWSVRGTYEQYF. In DNA form, the CDR3 reads TGTGCCTGGAGTGTAAGGGGGACCTACGAGCAGTACTTC. The full variable domain, with the rest looked up from reference TRBV30 and TRBJ2-7, is SQTIHQWPATLVQPVGSPLSLECTVEGTSNPNLYWYRQAAGRGLQLLFYSVGIGQISSEVPQNLSASRPQDRQFILSSKKLLLSDSGFYLCAWSVRGTYEQYFGPGTRLTVT.

The rearrangement joins TRBV19 to TRBJ2-2, with 7 bases fitting TRBD1. V lost 1 base to trimming and J lost 3 bases; unmatched junction nucleotides: 5. This CDR3 spans 16 amino acids. Looked up from germline, CDR1 is LNHDA and CDR2 is SQIVND (reference sequence). The CDR3 DNA reads as TGTGCCAGTAGTATAGTAATCACAGGGGACACCGGGGAGCTGTTTTTT. Its protein is CASSIVITGDTGELFF.

CDR3 protein: CASSYGTTGEQYF. The CDR3 region has the DNA TGTGCCAGCAGTTACGGGACCACAGGGGAGCAGTACTTC. The rearrangement links TRBV6-6 to TRBJ2-7; D might be TRBD1 (6 bases). There are 13 residues in the CDR3. Looked up from germline, CDR1 is MNHNY and CDR2 is SVGAGI (reference sequence). V shed 2 bases and J shed 7 bases, with 12 bases lying between them.

The V gene is TRBV5-1, the J gene TRBJ2-3; TRBD2 is a possible D gene (5 bases). CDR3 length: 15 amino acids. CDR1 and CDR2 from the germline V gene are SGHRS and YFSETQ. Between the trimmed V and J ends, which lost 5 bases and 6 bases, there was a span of 19 bases. CDR3 bases: TGCGCCAGCAGGAGGGAAGCTAGTCTTCCCGATACGCAGTATTTT. Its protein product is CASRREASLPDTQYF.

This CDR3 reads CATSAQGLETQYF. The CDR3 DNA follows: TGTGCCACCAGTGCTCAGGGACTTGAGACCCAGTACTTC. The chain uses TRBV24-1 and TRBJ2-5; D may be TRBD2 (6 bases). CDR3 length equals 13 residues. V was shortened by 5 bases and J by 5 bases, with 11 bases between the two germline ends. CDR1 and CDR2 from the germline V gene are KGHDR and SFDVKD.

This clone was detected only once. Here the CDR3 DNA reads TGTGCCAGCAGCCCCCGGACTTTAGGCTATGGCTACACCTTC. Its translation: CASSPRTLGYGYTF. V usage is TRBV5-4 and J usage is TRBJ1-2, with D uncertain. Germline assignment: CDR1 SGHNT and CDR2 YYREEE (reference sequence). CDR3 length: 14 residues. Trimming left V 4 bases short and J 4 bases short, with 14 bases between. The entire variable domain, with the rest obtained from reference TRBV5-4 and TRBJ1-2, is as follows: ETGVTQSPTHLIKTRGQQVTLRCSSQSGHNTVSWYQQALGQGPQFIFQYYREEENGRGNFPPRFSGLQFPNYSSELNVNALELDDSALYLCASSPRTLGYGYTFGSGTRLTVV.

The gene calls are TRBV30 and TRBJ1-6; D may be TRBD1 (6 bases). Germline CDR1 is GTSNPN and CDR2 is SVGIG (reference sequence). CDR3 size: 14 residues. Trimming stripped 0 bases from V and 7 bases from J, with 10 bases between. The CDR3 reads CAWSVPGENSPLHF. The CDR3 DNA is TGTGCCTGGAGTGTACCAGGGGAGAATTCACCCCTCCACTTT.

The table lists this clone with a few counts. The chain joins TRBV18 to TRBJ2-7; maybe TRBD1 (6 bases). The CDR3 spans 14 residues. The V gene lost 4 bases and the J gene lost 2 bases, with 12 bases spanning the gap. CDR1 and CDR2 from the germline V gene are KGHSH and LQKENI. Written as DNA, the CDR3 is TGTGCCAGCTCACTACGACAGGTTCCCTACGAGCAGTACTTC. Protein sequence: CASSLRQVPYEQYF.

The chain has TRBV5-6 and TRBJ2-2; 13 nucleotides align to TRBD2. Germline V CDR1 and CDR2: SGHDT, YYEEEE. The ends lost 3 bases at V and 11 bases at J; junction bases unmatched: 13. This CDR3 has 17 residues. CDR3 DNA: TGTGCCAGCAGCTATTTGTTAACTAGCGGGGGGGCCCGAGAGCTGTTTTTT. Its translation is CASSYLLTSGGARELFF.

This chain joins TRBV7-3 and TRBJ1-1, with a weak D call TRBD1 (5 bases). The V and J ends lost 5 bases and 3 bases respectively, with 13 bases between them. The germline V gene encodes CDR1 SGHTA and CDR2 FQGTGA. The CDR3 runs 14 residues. In DNA, the CDR3 is TGTGCCAGCAGCCCAAAAGCAGGGCACACTGAAGCTTTCTTT. This translates into CASSPKAGHTEAFF.

This chain uses TRBV28 with TRBJ2-7, with D perhaps matching TRBD1 (6 bases). From germline, CDR1 is MDHEN and CDR2 SYDVKM. With 3 bases removed from V and 2 bases from J, the gap between germline ends came to 11 bases. This CDR3 is 14 amino acids long. This CDR3 is CASSFRTVPYEQYF. DNA for the CDR3: TGTGCCAGCAGTTTCCGGACAGTCCCCTACGAGCAGTACTTC.

CDR3 sequence: CASSFGGTEQYF. CDR3 DNA sequence: TGTGCCAGCAGTTTTGGGGGGACCGAGCAGTACTTC. The chain has TRBV28 and TRBJ2-7; D is perhaps TRBD2 (6 bases). The germline gives CDR1 MDHEN, CDR2 SYDVKM. This CDR3 spans 12 amino acids. The V gene lost 3 bases and the J gene lost 6 bases, with 9 bases spanning the gap.